The TCR beta chain under discussion was sequenced for a study of Ad26.COV2.S vaccination and SARS-CoV-2 variants. Across the study: Donor got 5x10^10 or 1x10^11 viral particles of Ad26.COV2.S.

TCRdb's table, derived via immunoSEQ multiplex PCR, lists solely in-frame clones and lacks some. The sample contains hundreds of thousands of clones, around 90% of which appear only once. For this clone: Its target is not known.

The J segment lost 2 bases and the V segment lost 4 bases, leaving 17 bases of the junction unmatched. From germline, CDR1 is KGHSH and CDR2 LQKENI. The CDR3 spans 19 residues. Study-wide results and limits: Vaccine recipients and placebo recipients showed similar non-spike TCR breadth. Once vaccination had occurred, spike-specific CD8+ and CD4+ T cell responses reportedly showed substantial breadth.

Treatment of the sample: some 20 received Ad26.COV2.S at low or high dose, single or two shots; several received placebo; per-sample allocation not given. Samples came from day 63 after the first vaccine or placebo injection. The gene calls are TRBV18 and TRBJ2-7; 10 bases align to TRBD2. This sample comprised peripheral blood, obtained in a trial of Ad26.COV2.S vaccine versus placebo. The receptor's source is a person between 18 and 65 years old who received the Ad26.COV2.S COVID-19 vaccine or a placebo. This CDR3 is CASSLTSRLAGPRAYEQYF. The CDR3 DNA sequence: TGTGCCAGCTCACTCACCTCTAGACTAGCGGGTCCCAGGGCCTACGAGCAGTACTTC.